This T cell receptor (beta chain) appears in the sequencing data of a study of blood T cell repertoires in COVID-19. This table comes from immunoSEQ multiplex PCR, and its TCRdb copy is limited to in-frame clones, with some not included. Here the sample spans approximately 14,000 clones, roughly 80% being singletons. This CDR3 region has 16 residues. In germline, CDR1 is MGHRA, CDR2 YSYEKL. V lost 1 base, J lost 2 bases, and 5 bases stayed unmatched. The clonotype comes from a human donor in a cohort sampled during active COVID-19. The J gene is TRBJ2-3, the V gene TRBV4-1, with TRBD2 matching 8 bases. Sequencing input: peripheral blood. The CDR3 is CASSQGLAGNTDTQYF. CDR3 nucleotides: TGCGCCAGCAGCCAAGGGCTAGCGGGCAACACAGATACGCAGTATTTT.